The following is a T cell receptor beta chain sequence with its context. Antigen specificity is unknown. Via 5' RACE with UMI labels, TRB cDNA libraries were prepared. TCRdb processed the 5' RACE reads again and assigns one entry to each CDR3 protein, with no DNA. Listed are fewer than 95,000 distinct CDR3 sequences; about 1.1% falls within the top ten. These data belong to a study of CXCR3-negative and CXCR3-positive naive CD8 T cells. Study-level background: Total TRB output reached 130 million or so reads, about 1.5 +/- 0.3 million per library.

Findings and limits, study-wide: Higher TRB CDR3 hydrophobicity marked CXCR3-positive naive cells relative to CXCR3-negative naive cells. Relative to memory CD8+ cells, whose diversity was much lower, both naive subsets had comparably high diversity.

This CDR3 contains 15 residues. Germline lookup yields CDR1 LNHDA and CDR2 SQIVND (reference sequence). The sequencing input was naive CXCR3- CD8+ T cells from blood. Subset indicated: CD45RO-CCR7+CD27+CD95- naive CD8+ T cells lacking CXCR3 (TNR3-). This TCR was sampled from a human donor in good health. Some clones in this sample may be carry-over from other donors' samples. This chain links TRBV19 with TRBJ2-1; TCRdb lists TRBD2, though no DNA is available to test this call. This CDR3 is CASSPSSGSYNEQFF.